These T cell receptor beta chains were read from a single sample in a study of early T cells in non-severe SARS-CoV-2 infection. Via MiXCR, TCRdb re-called the 5' RACE reads, giving one row per CDR3 protein. The table shows approximately 70,000 distinct CDR3 sequences, with about 12% occurring only once. The sample was whole blood. Source of these receptors: an adult who was a healthcare worker with PCR-confirmed SARS-CoV-2 infection or an uninfected control (not recorded which). Each CDR3 is given with its conserved first and last residue.

v_gene	j_gene	CDR3aa
TRBV29-1	TRBJ1-2	CSVEVGQGSGYTF
TRBV5-5	TRBJ2-4	CASSIGTSEVNIQYF
TRBV20-1	TRBJ1-1	CSAADRATEAFF
TRBV18	TRBJ2-6	CASSPLRPGANVLTF
TRBV5-1	TRBJ1-2	CASGLDNPVYYGYTF
TRBV18	TRBJ2-7	CASSPPIGGPMYEQYF
TRBV18	TRBJ1-1	CASSPTGNTEAFF
TRBV5-1	TRBJ2-7	CASTRDSSYEQYF
TRBV19	TRBJ2-2	CATRTGQSGELFF
TRBV29-1	TRBJ2-7	CSDLTSGHSYEQYF
TRBV6-2/TRBV6-3	TRBJ1-5	CASTYARTGASNQPQHF
TRBV18	TRBJ1-3	CASSLQNTGSENTIYF
TRBV11-2	TRBJ2-1	CASSPDGSSYNEQFF
TRBV10-2	TRBJ2-1	CASSDLGGVHYNEQFF
TRBV4-3	TRBJ2-7	CASSPQARQGGEQYF
TRBV6-2/TRBV6-3	TRBJ2-7	CASSFYRGGNEQYF
TRBV11-2	TRBJ1-1	CASSLEAGGNTEAFF
TRBV12-3/TRBV12-4	TRBJ1-1	CASSGLPGTVNTEAFF
TRBV6-4	TRBJ2-2	CARTDRENTGELFF
TRBV7-6	TRBJ2-5	CASSTGAPETQYF
TRBV29-1	TRBJ1-5	CSPEGPPQHF
TRBV9	TRBJ2-3	CASSVESPTDTQYF
TRBV5-4	TRBJ2-2	CASSYTGQNTGELFF
TRBV24-1	TRBJ1-2	CATSDGVGYTF
TRBV2	TRBJ2-3	CASSDPLAGRADTQYF
TRBV12-3/TRBV12-4	TRBJ2-3	CASSLSGQGTDTQYF
TRBV12-3/TRBV12-4	TRBJ2-7	CASSFLASGFYEQYF
TRBV14	TRBJ2-1	CASSTGLDPYNEQFF
TRBV7-2	TRBJ2-5	CASSFQLDRVETQYF
TRBV6-2/TRBV6-3	TRBJ2-2	CASSYTGVDGELFF
TRBV28	TRBJ1-2	CASSLGTPPIDYGYTF
TRBV11-3	TRBJ2-7	CASSLDLAVAYEQYF
TRBV20-1	TRBJ1-4	CSARELDEKLFF
TRBV7-8	TRBJ2-7	CASSPTSYEQYF
TRBV24-1	TRBJ2-2	CATSPSPGELFF
TRBV7-2	TRBJ2-7	CASSLGGGYSYEQYF
TRBV4-1	TRBJ2-7	CASSPLVSSYEQYF
TRBV5-4	TRBJ2-3	CASSLGARDTQYF
TRBV9	TRBJ2-1	CASSEQGTYSYNEQFF
TRBV11-2	TRBJ2-5	CASSTPGWGETQYF
TRBV18	TRBJ2-1	CASSPKRGVNYEQFF
TRBV28	TRBJ2-7	CASSLEGWSYEQYF
TRBV28	TRBJ2-7	CASSFLGRQYEQYF
TRBV9	TRBJ2-1	CASSVASPPYNEQFF
TRBV2	TRBJ2-7	CASSPRAARSYEQYF
TRBV24-1	TRBJ1-1	CATSDPDRGPTEAFF
TRBV4-1	TRBJ2-7	CASSHPAEQPPYEQYF
TRBV28	TRBJ2-2	CASFRQAGANTGELFF
TRBV6-5	TRBJ1-4	CASRERDRIKKLFF
TRBV29-1	TRBJ1-5	CSVTSGTGKQPQHF
TRBV10-3	TRBJ1-5	CAISEGTGHQPQHF
TRBV6-1	TRBJ1-2	CASSALQNGGYTF
TRBV6-2/TRBV6-3	TRBJ2-7	CASRRQGRTYEQCF
TRBV12-3/TRBV12-4	TRBJ2-7	CASSSKTSGSVYEQYF
TRBV10-3	TRBJ2-3	CAISETPGVGARDTQYF